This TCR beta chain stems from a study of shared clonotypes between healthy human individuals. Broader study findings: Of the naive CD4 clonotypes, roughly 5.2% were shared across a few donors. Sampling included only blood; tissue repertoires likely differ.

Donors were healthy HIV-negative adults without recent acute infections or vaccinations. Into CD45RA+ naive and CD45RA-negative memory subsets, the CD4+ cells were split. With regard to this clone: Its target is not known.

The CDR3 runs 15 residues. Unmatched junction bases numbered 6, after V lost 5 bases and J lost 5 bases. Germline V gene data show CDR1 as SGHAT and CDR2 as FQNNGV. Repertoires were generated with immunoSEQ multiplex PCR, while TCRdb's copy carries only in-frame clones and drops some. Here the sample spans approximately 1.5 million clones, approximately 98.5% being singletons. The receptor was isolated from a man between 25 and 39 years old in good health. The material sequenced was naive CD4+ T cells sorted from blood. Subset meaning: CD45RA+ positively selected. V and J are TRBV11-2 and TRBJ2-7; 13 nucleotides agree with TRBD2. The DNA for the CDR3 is TGTGCCAGCAGCGGACTAGCGGGAGTAGTTAACGAGCAGTACTTC. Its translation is CASSGLAGVVNEQYF.